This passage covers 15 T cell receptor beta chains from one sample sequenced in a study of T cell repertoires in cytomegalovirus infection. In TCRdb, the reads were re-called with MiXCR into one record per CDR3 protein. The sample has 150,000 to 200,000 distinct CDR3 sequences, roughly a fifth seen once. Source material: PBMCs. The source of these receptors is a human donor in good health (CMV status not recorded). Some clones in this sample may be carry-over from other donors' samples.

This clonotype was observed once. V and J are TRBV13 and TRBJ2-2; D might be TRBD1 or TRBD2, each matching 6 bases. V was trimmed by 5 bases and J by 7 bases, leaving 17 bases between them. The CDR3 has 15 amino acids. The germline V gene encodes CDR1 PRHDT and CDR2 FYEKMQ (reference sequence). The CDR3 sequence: CASSLMGGQFGELFF. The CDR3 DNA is TGTGCCAGCAGCCTAATGGGGGGCCAATTCGGGGAGCTGTTTTTT.

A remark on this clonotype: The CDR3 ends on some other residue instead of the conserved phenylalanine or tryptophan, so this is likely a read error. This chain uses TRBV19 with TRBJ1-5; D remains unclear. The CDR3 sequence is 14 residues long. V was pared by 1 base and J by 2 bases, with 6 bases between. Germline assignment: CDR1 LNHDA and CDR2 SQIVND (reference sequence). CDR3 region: CASSIGQGNQPQHV. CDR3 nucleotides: TGTGCCAGTAGTATAGGCCAGGGCAATCAGCCCCAGCATGTT.

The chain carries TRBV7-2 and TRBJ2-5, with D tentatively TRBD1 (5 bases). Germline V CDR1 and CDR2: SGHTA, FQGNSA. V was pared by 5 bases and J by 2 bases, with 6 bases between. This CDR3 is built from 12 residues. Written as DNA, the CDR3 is TGTGCCAGCAGCCAGGGTCAAGAGACCCAGTACTTC. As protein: CASSQGQETQYF.

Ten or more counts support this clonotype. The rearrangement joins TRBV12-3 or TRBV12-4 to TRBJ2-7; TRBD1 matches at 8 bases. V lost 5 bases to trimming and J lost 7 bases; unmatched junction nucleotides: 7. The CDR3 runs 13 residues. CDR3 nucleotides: TGTGCCAGCAGTCTCTTGGACAGGGTTGAGCAGTACTTC. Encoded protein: CASSLLDRVEQYF.

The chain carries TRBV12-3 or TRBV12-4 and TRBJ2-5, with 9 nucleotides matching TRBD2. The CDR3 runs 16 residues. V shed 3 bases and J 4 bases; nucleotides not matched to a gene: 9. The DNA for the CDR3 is TGTGCCAGCAGTTTCGGCGGGACTAGCCACCTAGAGACCCAGTACTTC. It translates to CASSFGGTSHLETQYF.

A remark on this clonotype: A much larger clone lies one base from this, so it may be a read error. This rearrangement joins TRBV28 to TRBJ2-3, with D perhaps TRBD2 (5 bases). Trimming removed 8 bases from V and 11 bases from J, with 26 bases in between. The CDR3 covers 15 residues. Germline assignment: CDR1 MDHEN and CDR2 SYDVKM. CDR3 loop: CASSLSGFGARRQYF. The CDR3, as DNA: TGTGCCAGCTCCTTGTCGGGGTTCGGTGCACGGAGGCAGTATTTT.

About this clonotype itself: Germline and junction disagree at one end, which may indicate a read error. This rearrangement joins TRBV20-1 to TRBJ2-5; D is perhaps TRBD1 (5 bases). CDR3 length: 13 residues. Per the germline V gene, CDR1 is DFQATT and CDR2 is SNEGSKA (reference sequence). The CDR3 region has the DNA TGCAGTGCTATCCGGACAAGACAAGGGACCCAGTACTTC. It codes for CSAIRTRQGTQYF.

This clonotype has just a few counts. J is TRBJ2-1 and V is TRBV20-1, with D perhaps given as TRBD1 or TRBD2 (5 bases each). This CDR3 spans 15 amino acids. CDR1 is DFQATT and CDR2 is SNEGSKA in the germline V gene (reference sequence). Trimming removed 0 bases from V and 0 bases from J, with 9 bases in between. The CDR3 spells CSAREGVSSYNEQFF. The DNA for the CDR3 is TGCAGTGCTAGAGAGGGGGTTTCCTCCTACAATGAGCAGTTCTTC.

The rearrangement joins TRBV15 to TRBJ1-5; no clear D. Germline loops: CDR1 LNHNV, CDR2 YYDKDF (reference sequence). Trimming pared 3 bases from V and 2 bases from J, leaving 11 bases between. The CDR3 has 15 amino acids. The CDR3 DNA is TGTGCCACCAGCAGTGTCGCGGGAGGCAATCAGCCCCAGCATTTT. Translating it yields CATSSVAGGNQPQHF.

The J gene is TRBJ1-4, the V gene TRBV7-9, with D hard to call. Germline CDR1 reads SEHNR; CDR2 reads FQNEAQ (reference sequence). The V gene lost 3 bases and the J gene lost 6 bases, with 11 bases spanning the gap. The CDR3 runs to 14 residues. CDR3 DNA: TGTGCCAGCAGCTTCGAGGGTTTCCATGAAAAACTGTTTTTT. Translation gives CASSFEGFHEKLFF. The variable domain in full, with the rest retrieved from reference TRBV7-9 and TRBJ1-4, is DTGVSQNPRHKITKRGQNVTFRCDPISEHNRLYWYRQTLGQGPEFLTYFQNEAQLEKSRLLSDRFSAERPKGSFSTLEIQRTEQGDSAMYLCASSFEGFHEKLFFGSGTQLSVL.

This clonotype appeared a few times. Written as DNA, the CDR3 is TGTGCCAGCAGTTTCTACGACAGGGTCTACGAGCAGTACTTC. This translates into CASSFYDRVYEQYF. V is TRBV28 and J is TRBJ2-7; 7 nucleotides agree with TRBD1. Germline CDR1 and CDR2: MDHEN and SYDVKM. The CDR3 contains 14 residues. Trimming at V came to 3 bases and at J to 3 bases, leaving 5 bases not matched to a gene.

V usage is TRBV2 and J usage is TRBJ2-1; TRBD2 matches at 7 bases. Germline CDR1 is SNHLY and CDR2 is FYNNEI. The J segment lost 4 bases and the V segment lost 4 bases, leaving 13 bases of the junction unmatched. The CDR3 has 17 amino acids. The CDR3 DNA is TGTGCCAGCAGTGCTCGACTAGCCCTCATAGTGTACAATGAGCAGTTCTTC. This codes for CASSARLALIVYNEQFF.

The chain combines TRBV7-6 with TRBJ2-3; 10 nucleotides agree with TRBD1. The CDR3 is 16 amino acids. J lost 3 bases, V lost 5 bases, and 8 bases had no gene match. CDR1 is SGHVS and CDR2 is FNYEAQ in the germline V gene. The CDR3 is CASSQTGGEGTDTQYF. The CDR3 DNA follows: TGTGCCAGCAGCCAGACAGGGGGCGAAGGGACAGATACGCAGTATTTT.

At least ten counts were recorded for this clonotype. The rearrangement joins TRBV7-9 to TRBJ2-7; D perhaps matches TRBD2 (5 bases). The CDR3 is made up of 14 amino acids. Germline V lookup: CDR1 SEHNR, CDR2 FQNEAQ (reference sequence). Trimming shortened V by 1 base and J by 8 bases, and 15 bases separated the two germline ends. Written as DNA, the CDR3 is TGTGCCAGCAGCTTAGGCAGTACCGAGGGTCAGCAGTACTTC. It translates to CASSLGSTEGQQYF.

The CDR3 loop is CASSEARGNGLESDYEQYF. CDR3 sequence (DNA): TGTGCCAGCAGTGAAGCGCGAGGTAATGGACTGGAATCCGACTACGAGCAGTACTTC. This chain links TRBV2 with TRBJ2-7, with D maybe TRBD2 (5 bases). CDR1 SNHLY and CDR2 FYNNEI come from the germline V gene. CDR3 size: 19 residues. V was cut by 0 bases and J by 3 bases, with 24 bases left in between. The full variable domain, its missing parts supplied by reference TRBV2 and TRBJ2-7, is EPEVTQTPSHQVTQMGQEVILRCVPISNHLYFYWYRQILGQKVEFLVSFYNNEISEKSEIFDDQFSVERPDGSNFTLKIRSTKLEDSAMYFCASSEARGNGLESDYEQYFGPGTRLTVT.